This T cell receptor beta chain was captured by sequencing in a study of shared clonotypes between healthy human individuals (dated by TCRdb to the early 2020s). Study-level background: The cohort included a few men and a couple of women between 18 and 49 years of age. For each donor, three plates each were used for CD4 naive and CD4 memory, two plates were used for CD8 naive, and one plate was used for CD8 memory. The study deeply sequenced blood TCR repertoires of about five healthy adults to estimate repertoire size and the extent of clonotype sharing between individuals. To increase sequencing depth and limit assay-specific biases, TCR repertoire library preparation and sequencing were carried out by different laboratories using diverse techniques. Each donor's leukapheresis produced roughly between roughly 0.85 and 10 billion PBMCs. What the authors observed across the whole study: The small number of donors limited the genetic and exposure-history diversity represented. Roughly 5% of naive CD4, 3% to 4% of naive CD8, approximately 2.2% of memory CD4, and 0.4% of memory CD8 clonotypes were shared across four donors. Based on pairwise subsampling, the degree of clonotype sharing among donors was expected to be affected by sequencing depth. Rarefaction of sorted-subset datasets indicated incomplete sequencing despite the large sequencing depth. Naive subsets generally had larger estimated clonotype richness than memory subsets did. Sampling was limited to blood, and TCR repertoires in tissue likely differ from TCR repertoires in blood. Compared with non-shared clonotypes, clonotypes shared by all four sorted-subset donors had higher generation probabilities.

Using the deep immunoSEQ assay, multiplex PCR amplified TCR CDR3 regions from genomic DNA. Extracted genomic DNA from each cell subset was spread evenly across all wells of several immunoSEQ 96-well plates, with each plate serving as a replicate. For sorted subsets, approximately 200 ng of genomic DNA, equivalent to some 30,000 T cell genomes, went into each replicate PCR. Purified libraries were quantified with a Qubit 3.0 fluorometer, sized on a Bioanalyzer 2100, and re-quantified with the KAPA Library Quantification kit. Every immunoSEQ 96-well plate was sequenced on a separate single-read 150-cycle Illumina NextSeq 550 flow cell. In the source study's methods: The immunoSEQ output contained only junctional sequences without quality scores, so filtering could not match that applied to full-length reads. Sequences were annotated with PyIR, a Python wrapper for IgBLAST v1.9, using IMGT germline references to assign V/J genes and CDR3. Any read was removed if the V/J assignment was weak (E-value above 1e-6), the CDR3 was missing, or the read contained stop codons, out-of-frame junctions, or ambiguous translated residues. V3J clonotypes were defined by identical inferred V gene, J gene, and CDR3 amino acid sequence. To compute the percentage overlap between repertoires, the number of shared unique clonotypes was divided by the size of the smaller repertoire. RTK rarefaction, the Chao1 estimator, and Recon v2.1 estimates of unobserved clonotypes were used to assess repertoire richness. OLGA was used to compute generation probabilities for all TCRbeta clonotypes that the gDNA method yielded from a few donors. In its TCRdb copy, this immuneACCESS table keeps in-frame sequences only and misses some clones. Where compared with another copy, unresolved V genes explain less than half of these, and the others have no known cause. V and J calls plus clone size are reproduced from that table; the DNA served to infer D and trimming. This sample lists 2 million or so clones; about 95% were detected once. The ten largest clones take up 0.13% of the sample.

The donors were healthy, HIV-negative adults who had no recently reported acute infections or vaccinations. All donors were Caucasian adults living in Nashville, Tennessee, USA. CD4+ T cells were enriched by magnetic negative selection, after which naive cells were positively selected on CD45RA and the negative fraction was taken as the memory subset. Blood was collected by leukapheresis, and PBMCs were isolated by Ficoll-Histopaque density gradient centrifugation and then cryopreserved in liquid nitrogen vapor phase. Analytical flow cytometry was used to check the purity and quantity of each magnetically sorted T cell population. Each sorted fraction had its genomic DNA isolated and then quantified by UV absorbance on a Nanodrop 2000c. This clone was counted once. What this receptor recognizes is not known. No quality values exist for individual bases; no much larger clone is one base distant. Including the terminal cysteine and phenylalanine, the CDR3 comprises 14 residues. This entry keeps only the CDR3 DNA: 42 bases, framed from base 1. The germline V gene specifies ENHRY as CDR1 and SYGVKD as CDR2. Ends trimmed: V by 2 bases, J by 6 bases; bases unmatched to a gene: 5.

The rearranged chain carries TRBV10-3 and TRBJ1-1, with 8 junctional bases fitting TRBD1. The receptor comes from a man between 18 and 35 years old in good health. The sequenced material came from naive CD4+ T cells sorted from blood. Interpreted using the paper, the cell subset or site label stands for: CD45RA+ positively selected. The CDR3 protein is CAISEGIQGAEAFF. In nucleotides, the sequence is TGTGCCATCAGTGAGGGAATACAGGGGGCTGAAGCTTTCTTT.